Shown below are 26 T cell receptor beta chains from a single sample sequenced in a study of T cells in Graves' hyperthyroidism and ophthalmopathy. RNA transcripts gave rise to amplified TCR beta CDR3 regions. Primed by the HTBI set, a first-round RT-PCR was run on the TCR CDR3. TCRdb used MiXCR to reprocess the multiplex PCR reads, holding one entry per CDR3 protein. The sample lists about 840,000 distinct CDR3 sequences, over 35% occurring once. Material for sequencing was blood. The source is a man between 18 and 29 years old with Graves' hyperthyroidism.

V gene TRBV7-9 combines with J gene TRBJ2-5, with D perhaps TRBD2 (5 bases). This CDR3 has 15 amino acids. Trimming left V 5 bases short and J 1 base short, with 14 bases between. Germline loops: CDR1 SEHNR, CDR2 FQNEAQ (reference sequence). The CDR3: CASSQDDGGQETQYF. The CDR3 nucleotides read TGTGCCAGCAGCCAAGATGACGGAGGCCAAGAGACCCAGTACTTC. The full variable domain, in which reference TRBV7-9 and TRBJ2-5 provide the parts outside the CDR3, is DTGVSQNPRHKITKRGQNVTFRCDPISEHNRLYWYRQTLGQGPEFLTYFQNEAQLEKSRLLSDRFSAERPKGSFSTLEIQRTEQGDSAMYLCASSQDDGGQETQYFGPGTRLLVL.

J is TRBJ1-1 and V is TRBV5-1; D call uncertain. Germline CDR1 and CDR2: SGHRS and YFSETQ. The length of the CDR3 is 16 residues. V was trimmed by 0 bases and J by 0 bases, leaving 12 bases between them. In DNA form, the CDR3 reads TGCGCCAGCAGCTTGGAGCCCTTTAGAATGAACACTGAAGCTTTCTTT. It specifies CASSLEPFRMNTEAFF.

J is TRBJ2-7 and V is TRBV14; D possibly corresponds to TRBD1 (6 bases). CDR3 length: 14 amino acids. The V end was cut by 4 bases, the J end by 3 bases, with 13 bases between. The germline V gene has CDR1 SGHDN and CDR2 FVKESK. The CDR3 nucleotides are TGTGCCAGCAGCCCAGGCAGGGGTGACTACGAGCAGTACTTC. Its translation is CASSPGRGDYEQYF. Full variable domain (missing parts from reference TRBV14 and TRBJ2-7): EAGVTQFPSHSVIEKGQTVTLRCDPISGHDNLYWYRRVMGKEIKFLLHFVKESKQDESGMPNNRFLAERTGGTYSTLKVQPAELEDSGVYFCASSPGRGDYEQYFGPGTRLTVT.

J is TRBJ2-7 and V is TRBV7-9; 7 positions agree with TRBD1. The J segment lost 4 bases and the V segment lost 5 bases, leaving 5 bases of the junction unmatched. The CDR3 runs 13 residues. The germline V gene has CDR1 SEHNR and CDR2 FQNEAQ (reference sequence). The CDR3 here is CASSTTRGYEQYF. The CDR3 bases are TGTGCCAGCAGCACAACCAGGGGGTACGAGCAGTACTTC.

In this sample, this clonotype turned up a few times. The rearrangement joins TRBV6-5 to TRBJ1-5, with TRBD1 as a possible D gene (5 bases). The V and J ends lost 8 bases and 2 bases respectively, with 16 bases between them. Germline V CDR1 and CDR2: MNHEY, SVGAGI. This CDR3 spans 15 amino acids. The DNA of the CDR3 is TGTGCCAGCGTTAGGATCGGAGGGGGCAATCAGCCCCAGCATTTT. It codes for CASVRIGGGNQPQHF.

In this sample, this clonotype turned up a few times. This sequence joins TRBV4-1 and TRBJ2-7, with D maybe TRBD1 (6 bases). V was trimmed by 0 bases and J by 2 bases, leaving 11 bases between them. From germline, CDR1 is MGHRA and CDR2 YSYEKL. The CDR3 has 15 amino acids. CDR3 nucleotides: TGCGCCAGCAGCCAAGAGACGACAGGAACCTACGAGCAGTACTTC. Its translation: CASSQETTGTYEQYF.

This clonotype has at least ten counts. V gene TRBV29-1 combines with J gene TRBJ1-5, with 12 bases aligning to TRBD1. This CDR3 region has 15 residues. Trimming at V came to 7 bases and at J to 2 bases, leaving 6 bases not matched to a gene. Germline CDR1 is SQVTM and CDR2 is ANQGSEA. CDR3 in amino acids: CSATGTGGGNQPQHF. In DNA form, the CDR3 reads TGCAGCGCTACAGGGACAGGGGGCGGCAATCAGCCCCAGCATTTT.

As concerns this clonotype: A much larger clone lies one base from this, so it may be a read error. The chain couples TRBV2 to TRBJ2-7; TRBD2 might be the D (5 bases). This CDR3 comprises 12 residues. Looked up from germline, CDR1 is SNHLY and CDR2 is FYNNEI. CDR3 DNA: TGTGTCAGCACCGAGGGTTCCTACGAGCAGTACTTC. Translation: CVSTEGSYEQYF. Using reference TRBV2 and TRBJ2-7 for the parts outside the CDR3, the full variable domain is EPEVTQTPSHQVTQMGQEVILRCVPISNHLYFYWYRQILGQKVEFLVSFYNNEISEKSEIFDDQFSVERPDGSNFTLKIRSTKLEDSAMYFCVSTEGSYEQYFGPGTRLTVT.

This clonotype was counted at least ten times. The chain is built from TRBV2 and TRBJ1-5; tentative D call: TRBD1 (5 bases). V gave up 8 bases and J gave up 6 bases, with 17 bases separating them. The CDR3 covers 14 residues. The germline V gene has CDR1 SNHLY and CDR2 FYNNEI. The CDR3 region has the DNA TGTGCCAGCGAGGGGAGGGGAAGGAGTCAGCCCCAGCATTTT. This translates into CASEGRGRSQPQHF.

This clonotype was seen repeatedly, ten times or more. The rearrangement uses TRBV19 and TRBJ1-2; D is uncertain. The CDR3 is made up of 14 amino acids. With 0 bases removed from V and 4 bases from J, the gap between germline ends came to 9 bases. Germline values: CDR1 LNHDA, CDR2 SQIVND (reference sequence). The CDR3 reads CASSIEAVSYGYTF. CDR3 in DNA: TGTGCCAGTAGTATAGAAGCCGTCTCCTATGGCTACACCTTC.

J is TRBJ1-4 and V is TRBV20-1, with 9 nucleotides matching TRBD1. The CDR3 length is 12 residues. The J segment lost 15 bases and the V segment lost 6 bases, leaving 11 bases of the junction unmatched. Germline loops: CDR1 DFQATT, CDR2 SNEGSKA (reference sequence). This CDR3 reads CSAQRGQGFVFF. CDR3 DNA sequence: TGCAGTGCCCAGAGGGGACAGGGCTTTGTGTTTTTT.

At least ten counts were recorded for this clonotype. The rearrangement joins TRBV29-1 to TRBJ1-1; TRBD1 matches 11 bases. Germline trimming cut 6 bases from V and 4 bases from J; bases unmatched to any gene: 4. Looked up from germline, CDR1 is SQVTM and CDR2 is ANQGSEA. The CDR3 spans 13 residues. DNA for the CDR3: TGCAGCGTAGGGGGGACAGGGGGCACTGAAGCTTTCTTT. This codes for CSVGGTGGTEAFF. Drawing the rest from reference TRBV29-1 and TRBJ1-1, the complete variable domain is SAVISQKPSRDICQRGTSLTIQCQVDSQVTMMFWYRQQPGQSLTLIATANQGSEATYESGFVIDKFPISRPNLTFSTLTVSNMSPEDSSIYLCSVGGTGGTEAFFGQGTRLTVV.

Here the CDR3 reads CASSKDRAIYEQYF. As DNA, the CDR3 is TGTGCCAGCAGCAAGGACAGGGCTATCTACGAGCAGTACTTC. The chain uses TRBV5-4 and TRBJ2-7; 8 bases match TRBD1. This CDR3 is 14 amino acids long. The germline V gene has CDR1 SGHNT and CDR2 YYREEE (reference sequence). With 4 bases clipped from V and 3 bases from J, the junction kept 6 bases outside the gene matches.

The V call is TRBV9, the J call TRBJ2-5, with a tentative D call TRBD2 (6 bases). CDR1 SGDLS and CDR2 YYNGEE come from the germline V gene. This CDR3 contains 16 residues. Trimming took 4 bases from V and 7 from J, leaving 23 bases between them. CDR3 coding DNA: TGTGCCAGCAGCACCCAGGGCGGGACCACCGCAGGGACCCAGTACTTC. This sequence encodes CASSTQGGTTAGTQYF.

This clonotype was counted a few times. The chain employs TRBV5-1 and TRBJ2-2; the match to TRBD2 covers 7 bases. Germline-derived CDR1 and CDR2 are SGHRS and YFSETQ. V lost 1 base and J lost 7; bases outside the gene matches: 4. This CDR3 spans 14 amino acids. The CDR3: CASSLREDLGELFF. The CDR3 nucleotides are TGCGCCAGCAGCTTGCGGGAGGATCTCGGGGAGCTGTTTTTT.

This clonotype was recorded many times. The V and J genes are TRBV25-1 and TRBJ1-6; 7 bases agree with TRBD1. Per the germline V gene, CDR1 is MGHDK and CDR2 is SYGVNS. The CDR3 totals 14 residues. The V gene end was trimmed by 3 bases and the J gene end by 9 bases; junction bases not matched to a gene: 5. CDR3 DNA sequence: TGTGCCAGCAGTGATCCAGGGGGGAGTTCACCCCTCCACTTT. Protein sequence: CASSDPGGSSPLHF. Looking up the rest from reference TRBV25-1 and TRBJ1-6 gives the full variable domain: EADIYQTPRYLVIGTGKKITLECSQTMGHDKMYWYQQDPGMELHLIHYSYGVNSTEKGDLSSESTVSRIRTEHFPLTLESARPSHTSQYLCASSDPGGSSPLHFGNGTRLTVT.

Ten or more counts support this clonotype. V is TRBV20-1 and J is TRBJ1-1; 7 positions agree with TRBD1. Germline V gene sequence: CDR1 DFQATT, CDR2 SNEGSKA (reference sequence). V was pared by 1 base and J by 5 bases, with 4 bases of the junction left unmatched. This CDR3 has 13 amino acids. The CDR3 DNA sequence: TGCAGTGCTAGAGCGACAGGGAGGACTGAAGCTTTCTTT. Translated: CSARATGRTEAFF.

This chain uses TRBV7-9 with TRBJ1-2; 8 bases are a match to TRBD1. V gave up 1 base and J gave up 10 bases; unmatched junction bases: 8. There are 14 residues in the CDR3. Germline loops: CDR1 SEHNR, CDR2 FQNEAQ (reference sequence). CDR3 bases: TGTGCCAGCAGCTTAGTCAGGGGGCGGTTATTCTACACCTTC. It is translated as CASSLVRGRLFYTF.

This clonotype was recorded at least ten times. The J gene is TRBJ1-6, the V gene TRBV9; no clear D. Germline CDR1 reads SGDLS; CDR2 reads YYNGEE. The CDR3 is 17 residues long. Trimming pared 3 bases from V and 7 bases from J, leaving 20 bases between. CDR3 protein: CASSESSSVRLNSPLHF. CDR3 in DNA: TGTGCCAGCAGCGAATCCTCTAGTGTTAGGCTAAATTCACCCCTCCACTTT.

This CDR3 is CASSYLGQRYGYTF. The CDR3 DNA is TGTGCCAGCAGTTACCTAGGCCAGCGGTATGGCTACACCTTC. This chain uses TRBV2 with TRBJ1-2; D is uncertain. This CDR3 is built from 14 residues. CDR1 SNHLY and CDR2 FYNNEI come from the germline V gene. The V end was cut by 5 bases, the J end by 5 bases, with 15 bases between.

The sample holds a few counts of this clonotype. CDR3: CASSYFGTTYEQYF. The CDR3 bases are TGTGCCAGCAGTTACTTCGGGACTACCTACGAGCAGTACTTC. The genes are TRBV6-5 and TRBJ2-7; 7 nucleotides align to TRBD2. Looked up from germline, CDR1 is MNHEY and CDR2 is SVGAGI. There are 14 residues in the CDR3. Trimming at V came to 1 base and at J to 2 bases, leaving 2 bases not matched to a gene.

This chain uses TRBV5-4 with TRBJ1-2, with TRBD1 matching over 9 bases. The V and J ends lost 2 bases and 7 bases, in that order; junction bases with no gene match: 12. Germline V gene lookup returns CDR1 SGHNT and CDR2 YYREEE (reference sequence). The CDR3 runs 16 residues. For the CDR3, the DNA is TGTGCCAGCAGCTTTCCGGGACAGGGCCCACAGGGTGGCTACACCTTC. Protein: CASSFPGQGPQGGYTF. The variable domain in full, completed from reference TRBV5-4 and TRBJ1-2, reads ETGVTQSPTHLIKTRGQQVTLRCSSQSGHNTVSWYQQALGQGPQFIFQYYREEENGRGNFPPRFSGLQFPNYSSELNVNALELDDSALYLCASSFPGQGPQGGYTFGSGTRLTVV.

Note on this clonotype: This may come from a read error, since a much larger clone is one base off. DNA of the CDR3: TGTGCCACCACGGCGCCAGCGGGAGCTACCGAGGAGCTGTTTTTT. Translation: CATTAPAGATEELFF. This chain uses TRBV24-1 with TRBJ2-2; TRBD2 aligns across 8 bases. The CDR3 covers 15 residues. CDR1 and CDR2 (germline): KGHDR, SFDVKD.

On this clonotype: With a much larger clone just one base away, this may be a read error. A read error is likely, as this CDR3 ends without the conserved phenylalanine or tryptophan. The chain links TRBV4-2 to TRBJ1-6; D call uncertain. The length of the CDR3 is 13 residues. With 7 bases removed from V and 6 bases from J, the gap between germline ends came to 10 bases. CDR1 and CDR2 (germline): LGHNA, YNFKEQ. This CDR3 reads CASTRTLNSPLHL. The CDR3, as DNA: TGTGCCAGCACCCGGACTCTTAATTCACCCCTCCACCTT.

The chain uses TRBV29-1 and TRBJ1-2; no clear D gene. The length of the CDR3 is 13 residues. Trimming removed 7 bases from V and 1 base from J, with 13 bases in between. CDR1 is SQVTM and CDR2 is ANQGSEA in the germline V gene. In DNA form, the CDR3 reads TGCAGCGCCCCGGCAGGATATAACTATGGCTACACCTTC. It yields the protein CSAPAGYNYGYTF.

In its sample, this clonotype was seen a few times. V usage is TRBV12-3 or TRBV12-4 and J usage is TRBJ2-7, with TRBD1 matching over 8 bases. There are 15 residues in the CDR3. J gave up 5 bases and V 6 bases, and 12 bases lay outside the gene matches. The CDR3, as DNA: TGTGCCAGCAGCCAAGAAGAGACAGGGGCCGACGAGCAGTACTTC. Encoded protein: CASSQEETGADEQYF.